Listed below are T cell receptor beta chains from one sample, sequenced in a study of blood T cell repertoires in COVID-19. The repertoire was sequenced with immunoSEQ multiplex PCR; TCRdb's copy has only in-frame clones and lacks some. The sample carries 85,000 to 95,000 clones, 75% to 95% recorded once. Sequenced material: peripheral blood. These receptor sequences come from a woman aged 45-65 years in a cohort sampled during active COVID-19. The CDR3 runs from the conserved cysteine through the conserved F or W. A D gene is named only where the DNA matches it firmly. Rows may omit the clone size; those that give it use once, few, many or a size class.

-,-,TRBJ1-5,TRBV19,CASSITVDYSNQPQHF,TGTGCCAGTAGTATCACGGTTGACTATAGCAATCAGCCCCAGCATTTT
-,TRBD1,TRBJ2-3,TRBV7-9,CASSSGQGALDTQYF,TGTGCCAGCAGCTCAGGACAGGGGGCGTTGGATACGCAGTATTTT
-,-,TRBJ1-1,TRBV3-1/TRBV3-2,CASSIGRPNTEAFF,TGTGCCAGCAGCATCGGGAGACCGAACACTGAAGCTTTCTTT
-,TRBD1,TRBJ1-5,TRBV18,CASSQRQGASQPQHF,TGTGCCAGCTCCCAGCGACAGGGGGCCAGTCAGCCCCAGCATTTT
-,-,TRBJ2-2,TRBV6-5,CASSLREANTGELFF,TGTGCCAGCAGTCTCAGGGAGGCGAACACCGGGGAGCTGTTTTTT
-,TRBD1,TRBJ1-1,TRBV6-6,CASSPTGGKGTEAFF,TGTGCCAGCAGCCCGACAGGGGGTAAGGGGACTGAAGCTTTCTTT
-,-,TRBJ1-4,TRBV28,CATFGGGGLWKLFF,TGTGCCACCTTCGGGGGGGGCGGGTTGTGGAAACTGTTTTTT
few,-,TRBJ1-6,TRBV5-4,CASSSQASSSPLHF,TGTGCCAGCAGCTCACAGGCAAGCAGTTCACCCCTCCACTTT
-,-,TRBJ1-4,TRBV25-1,CASSELRGSGEKLFF,TGTGCCAGCAGTGAATTGAGGGGGTCCGGTGAAAAACTGTTTTTT
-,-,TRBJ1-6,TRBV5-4,CASSSTDTTYYNSPLHF,TGTGCCAGCAGCTCGACAGACACAACTTACTATAATTCACCCCTCCACTTT
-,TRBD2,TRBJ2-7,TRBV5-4,CASSHRTSGRAHEQYF,TGTGCCAGCAGCCACCGGACTAGCGGGAGGGCCCACGAGCAGTACTTC
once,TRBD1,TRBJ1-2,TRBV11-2,CASSRDRTGESNYGYTF,TGTGCCAGCAGCCGGGATCGCACAGGGGAATCTAACTATGGCTACACCTTC
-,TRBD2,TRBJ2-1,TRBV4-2,CASSESVGLAKTQFF,TGTGCCAGCAGCGAAAGCGTGGGACTAGCGAAGACGCAGTTCTTC
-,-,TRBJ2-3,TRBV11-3,CASSLSWAEGTDTQYF,TGTGCCAGCAGCTTATCGTGGGCTGAAGGCACAGATACGCAGTATTTT
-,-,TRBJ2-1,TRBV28,CATNPHSAGFDNEQFF,TGTGCCACCAACCCCCACTCAGCAGGGTTCGACAATGAGCAGTTCTTC
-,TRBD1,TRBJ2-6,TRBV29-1,CSVGRDRGHSGANVLTF,TGCAGCGTTGGGCGGGACAGGGGACACTCTGGGGCCAACGTCCTGACTTTC
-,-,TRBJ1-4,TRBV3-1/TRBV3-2,CASSQEAGYNEKLFF,TGTGCCAGCAGCCAAGAGGCGGGTTACAATGAAAAACTGTTTTTT
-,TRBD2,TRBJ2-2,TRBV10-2,CASHIAGVDGGELFF,TGCGCCAGCCATATAGCGGGAGTGGACGGCGGGGAGCTGTTTTTT
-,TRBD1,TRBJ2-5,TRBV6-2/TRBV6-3,CASSYSYTGQGLQETQYF,TGTGCCAGCAGTTACTCGTACACAGGACAGGGGCTTCAAGAGACCCAGTACTTC
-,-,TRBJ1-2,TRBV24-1,CATSDFNINYGYTF,TGTGCCACCAGTGATTTCAACATAAACTATGGCTACACCTTC
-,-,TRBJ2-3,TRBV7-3,CASSPQGEAQYF,TGTGCCAGCAGCCCCCAGGGGGAGGCGCAGTATTTT
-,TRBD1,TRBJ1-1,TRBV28,CASSSMRRTGAPKEAFF,TGTGCCAGCAGTTCAATGAGAAGGACAGGGGCGCCGAAGGAAGCTTTCTTT
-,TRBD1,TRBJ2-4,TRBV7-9,CASSSGQDVAKNIQYF,TGTGCCAGCAGCTCAGGACAGGACGTAGCCAAAAACATTCAGTACTTC
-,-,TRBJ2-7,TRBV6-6,CASSQQGGYEQYF,TGTGCCAGCAGCCAACAGGGCGGCTACGAGCAGTACTTC
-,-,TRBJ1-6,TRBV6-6,CASSQNRGSGGVNSPLHF,TGTGCCAGCAGTCAAAACCGAGGCTCAGGAGGGGTGAATTCACCCCTCCACTTT
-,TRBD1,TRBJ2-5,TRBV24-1,CATSEPGQGAGETQYF,TGTGCCACCAGCGAGCCGGGACAGGGGGCAGGAGAGACCCAGTACTTC
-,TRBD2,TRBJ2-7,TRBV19,CASSVTSGRATYEQYF,TGTGCCAGTAGTGTGACTAGCGGGAGGGCAACCTACGAGCAGTACTTC
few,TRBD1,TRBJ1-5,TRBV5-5,CASSLYPGQGADRGNQPQHF,TGTGCCAGCAGCCTGTACCCGGGACAGGGGGCGGATCGTGGCAATCAGCCCCAGCATTTT
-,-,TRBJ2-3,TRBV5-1,CASSRLSGTDTQYF,TGCGCCAGCAGCCGACTGAGCGGCACAGATACGCAGTATTTT
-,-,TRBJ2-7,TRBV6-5,CASSYSGEDYEQYF,TGTGCCAGCAGTTACTCTGGGGAGGACTACGAGCAGTACTTC
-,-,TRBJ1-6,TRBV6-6,CASSSTGGNSPLHF,TGTGCCAGCAGTTCGACCGGGGGGAATTCACCCCTCCACTTT
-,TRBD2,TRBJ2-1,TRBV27,CASSLSVLAEYNEQFF,TGTGCCAGCAGTTTATCAGTCCTAGCGGAATACAATGAGCAGTTCTTC
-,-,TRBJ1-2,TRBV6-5,CASSYSRSGEGGYTF,TGTGCCAGCAGTTACTCGAGATCCGGGGAGGGGGGCTACACCTTC
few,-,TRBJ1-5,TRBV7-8,CASSFRQGNQPQHF,TGTGCCAGCAGCTTTCGACAGGGCAATCAGCCCCAGCATTTT
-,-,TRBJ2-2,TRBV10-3,CAILRGRNTGELFF,TGTGCCATCCTTCGGGGGAGGAACACCGGGGAGCTGTTTTTT
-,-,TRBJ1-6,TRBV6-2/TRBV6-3,CASSTRTANSPLHF,TGTGCCAGCAGTACCCGGACAGCCAATTCACCCCTCCACTTT
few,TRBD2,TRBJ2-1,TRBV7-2,CASSFPRTSGGNNEQFF,TGTGCCAGCAGCTTCCCCCGAACTAGCGGGGGTAACAATGAGCAGTTCTTC
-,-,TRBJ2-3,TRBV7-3,CASSPPGTDTQYF,TGTGCCAGCAGCCCCCCAGGCACAGATACGCAGTATTTT